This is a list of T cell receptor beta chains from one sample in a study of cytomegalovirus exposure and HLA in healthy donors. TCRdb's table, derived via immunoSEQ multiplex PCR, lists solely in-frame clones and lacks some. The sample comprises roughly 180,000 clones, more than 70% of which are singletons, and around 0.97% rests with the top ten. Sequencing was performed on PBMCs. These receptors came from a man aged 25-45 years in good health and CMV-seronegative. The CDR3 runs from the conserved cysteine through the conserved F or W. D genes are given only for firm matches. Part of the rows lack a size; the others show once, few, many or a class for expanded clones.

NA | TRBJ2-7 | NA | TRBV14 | CASSRGTETPYEQYF | TGTGCCAGCAGCCGCGGGACAGAAACCCCCTACGAGCAGTACTTC
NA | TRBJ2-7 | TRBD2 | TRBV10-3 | CATTGYSASGEGSYEQYF | TGTGCCACCACGGGGTATTCGGCTAGCGGGGAGGGCTCCTACGAGCAGTACTTC
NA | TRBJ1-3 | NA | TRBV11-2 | CASSLAGAASAGNTIYF | TGTGCCAGCAGCTTAGCGGGAGCCGCGAGCGCCGGAAACACCATATATTTT
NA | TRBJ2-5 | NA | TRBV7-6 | CASSLVGRGRQETQYF | TGTGCCAGCAGCTTAGTGGGCAGGGGTCGCCAAGAGACCCAGTACTTC
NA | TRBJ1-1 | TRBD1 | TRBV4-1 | CASSQGQGNTEAFF | TGCGCCAGCAGCCAAGGACAGGGGAACACTGAAGCTTTCTTT
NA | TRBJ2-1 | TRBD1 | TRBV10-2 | CASSGALTGQGSYNEQFF | TGCGCCAGCAGTGGCGCCCTGACGGGACAGGGATCCTACAATGAGCAGTTCTTC
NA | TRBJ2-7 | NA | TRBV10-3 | CAISERRELGEQYF | TGTGCCATCAGTGAGCGTAGGGAGCTGGGCGAGCAGTACTTC
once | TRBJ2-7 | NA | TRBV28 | CASSLGLSYEQYF | TGTGCCAGCAGTTTAGGCCTCTCCTACGAGCAGTACTTC
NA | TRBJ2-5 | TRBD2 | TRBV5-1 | CASSFVGGETQYF | TGCGCCAGCAGCTTCGTCGGGGGGGAGACCCAGTACTTC
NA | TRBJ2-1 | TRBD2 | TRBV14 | CASSQDIWEGNEQFF | TGTGCCAGCAGCCAAGATATCTGGGAGGGGAATGAGCAGTTCTTC
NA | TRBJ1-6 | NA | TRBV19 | CASSIGSGGNSPLHF | TGTGCCAGTAGTATTGGGTCGGGTGGTAATTCACCCCTCCACTTT
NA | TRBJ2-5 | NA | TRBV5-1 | CASSLVDRPQETQYF | TGCGCCAGCAGCTTGGTCGACAGGCCCCAAGAGACCCAGTACTTC
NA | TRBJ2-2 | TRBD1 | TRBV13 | CASSFLQGAVTGELFF | TGTGCCAGCAGCTTCTTACAGGGGGCGGTCACCGGGGAGCTGTTTTTT
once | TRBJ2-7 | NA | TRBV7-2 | CASSAQGYEQYF | TGTGCCAGCAGCGCACAGGGCTACGAGCAGTACTTC
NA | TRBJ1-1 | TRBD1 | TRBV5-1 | CASSLDRGITEAFF | TGCGCCAGCAGCCTGGACAGGGGGATCACTGAAGCTTTCTTT
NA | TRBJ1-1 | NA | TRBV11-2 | CASSPLRDNRNTEAFF | TGTGCCAGCAGTCCTCTCCGGGACAACAGGAACACTGAAGCTTTCTTT
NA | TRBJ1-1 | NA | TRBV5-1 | CASSLSAASNTEAFF | TGCGCCAGCAGCTTGTCCGCGGCCTCGAACACTGAAGCTTTCTTT
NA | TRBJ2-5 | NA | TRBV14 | CASSLTTDQRLYF | TGTGCCAGCAGCCTTACAACTGATCAGAGGCTGTACTTC
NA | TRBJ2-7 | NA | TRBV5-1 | CASQLDLALSSYEQYF | TGCGCTTCCCAGTTGGATCTAGCCCTGAGCTCCTACGAGCAGTACTTC
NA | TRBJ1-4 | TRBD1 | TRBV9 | CASSALDRGPNEKLFF | TGTGCCAGCAGCGCCCTGGACAGGGGGCCTAATGAAAAACTGTTTTTT
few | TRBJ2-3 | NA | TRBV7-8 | CASSSPVWTDTQYF | TGTGCCAGCAGCTCCCCAGTGTGGACAGATACGCAGTATTTT
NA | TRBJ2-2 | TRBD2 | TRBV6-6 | CASSFAGGPTGELFF | TGTGCCAGCAGTTTTGCGGGGGGCCCCACCGGGGAGCTGTTTTTT
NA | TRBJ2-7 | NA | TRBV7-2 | CASSLIGNSASSYEQYF | TGTGCCAGCAGCTTAATCGGTAATAGCGCGAGCTCCTACGAGCAGTACTTC
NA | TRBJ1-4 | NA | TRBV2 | CASSEWTENEKLFF | TGTGCCAGCAGTGAGTGGACAGAAAATGAAAAACTGTTTTTT
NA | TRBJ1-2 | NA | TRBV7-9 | CASSLGSRDLPNYGYTF | TGTGCCAGCAGCTTAGGAAGTCGTGACTTACCTAACTATGGCTACACCTTC
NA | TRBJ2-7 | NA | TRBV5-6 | CASSFSAGGYEQYF | TGTGCCAGCAGCTTTTCGGCAGGGGGGTACGAGCAGTACTTC
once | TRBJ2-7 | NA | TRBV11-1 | CASSSFRGAYEQYF | TGTGCCAGCAGTTCTTTCAGGGGCGCCTACGAGCAGTACTTC
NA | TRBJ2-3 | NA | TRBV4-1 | CASSTGTATDTQYF | TGCGCCAGCAGTACCGGGACTGCCACAGATACGCAGTATTTT
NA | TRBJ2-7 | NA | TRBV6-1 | CASSESSWASGYEQYF | TGTGCCAGCAGTGAGTCTAGCTGGGCATCGGGCTACGAGCAGTACTTC
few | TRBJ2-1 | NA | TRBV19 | CASMAGEYNEQFF | TGTGCCAGTATGGCAGGGGAATACAATGAGCAGTTCTTC
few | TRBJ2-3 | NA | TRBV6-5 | CASSYMGARGDTQYF | TGTGCCAGCAGTTACATGGGGGCCCGAGGAGATACGCAGTATTTT
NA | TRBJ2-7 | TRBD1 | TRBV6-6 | CASRGTGLPYEQYF | TGTGCCAGCAGGGGGACAGGCCTACCCTACGAGCAGTACTTC
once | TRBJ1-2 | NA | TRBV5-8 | CASSSPRGGWVYGYTF | TGTGCCAGCAGTTCCCCCCGGGGGGGCTGGGTCTATGGCTACACCTTC
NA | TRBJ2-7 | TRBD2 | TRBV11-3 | CASSLGWRETLDEQYF | TGTGCCAGCAGCTTAGGGTGGCGGGAGACCCTGGACGAGCAGTACTTC
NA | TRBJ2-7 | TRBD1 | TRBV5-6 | CASSSSRTGSYEQYF | TGTGCCAGCAGCTCCAGTCGGACAGGGTCCTACGAGCAGTACTTC
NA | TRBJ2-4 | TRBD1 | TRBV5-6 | CASSLAGRGPLAKNIQYF | TGTGCCAGCAGCTTGGCGGGCAGGGGGCCCCTAGCCAAAAACATTCAGTACTTC
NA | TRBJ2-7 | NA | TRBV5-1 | CASSLGPGIPFEQYF | TGCGCCAGCAGCTTGGGCCCAGGGATCCCTTTTGAGCAGTACTTC
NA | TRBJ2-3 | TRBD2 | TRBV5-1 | CASSFFPGLAGVTGTDTQYF | TGCGCCAGCAGCTTTTTTCCGGGACTAGCGGGAGTTACCGGCACAGATACGCAGTATTTT
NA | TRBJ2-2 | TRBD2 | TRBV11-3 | CASSSGGSNTGELFF | TGTGCCAGCAGCTCGGGAGGGTCAAACACCGGGGAGCTGTTTTTT
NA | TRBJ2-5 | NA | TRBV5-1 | CASSLEAGYQQETQYF | TGCGCCAGCAGCTTGGAGGCAGGGTATCAACAAGAGACCCAGTACTTC
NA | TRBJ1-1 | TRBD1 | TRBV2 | CASSRQGAGSTEAFF | TGTGCCAGCAGCCGACAGGGGGCGGGGAGCACTGAAGCTTTCTTT
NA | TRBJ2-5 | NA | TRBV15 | CATSTRVRGGGETQYF | TGTGCCACCAGCACCCGAGTTCGGGGAGGTGGGGAGACCCAGTACTTC
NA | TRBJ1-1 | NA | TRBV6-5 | CASSPTTGMNTEAFF | TGTGCCAGCAGTCCCACCACAGGAATGAACACTGAAGCTTTCTTT
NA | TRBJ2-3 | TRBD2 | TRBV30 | CAWKRGGRWGNTADTQYF | TGTGCCTGGAAGCGTGGCGGGAGGTGGGGGAACACGGCAGATACGCAGTATTTT
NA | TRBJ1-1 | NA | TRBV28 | CASIPSRTFNTEAFF | TGTGCCAGCATCCCTTCAAGGACATTTAACACTGAAGCTTTCTTT